Shown below are 8 T cell receptor beta chains from a single sample sequenced in a study of T cells after yellow fever vaccination. TCRdb analysed the 5' RACE reads with MiXCR anew, one entry per CDR3 protein. This table has tens of thousands of distinct CDR3 sequences, 7.4% appearing once. Material: CD8+ T cells sorted from PBMCs, obtained 15 days after the yellow fever booster vaccination. The receptors derive from a young man who received the YFV17D yellow fever vaccine.

This clonotype came up many times. The chain is built from TRBV6-5 and TRBJ2-1; TRBD2 agrees at 10 bases. Per the germline V gene, CDR1 is MNHEY and CDR2 is SVGAGI. After removal of 0 bases from V and 8 bases from J, the junction contained 7 bases not matched to a gene. This CDR3 contains 16 residues. This CDR3 reads CASSYSALAGGYEQFF. The CDR3 bases are TGTGCCAGCAGTTACTCCGCTTTAGCGGGAGGTTATGAGCAGTTCTTC.

There are many counts of this clonotype. The V call is TRBV20-1, the J call TRBJ2-7, with D possibly TRBD1 on 6 matching bases. The CDR3 covers 15 residues. Germline CDR1 reads DFQATT; CDR2 reads SNEGSKA (reference sequence). V dropped 0 bases and J dropped 2 bases, with 14 bases sitting between them. This CDR3 reads CSARDEGEITYEQYF. CDR3 nucleotide sequence: TGCAGTGCTAGAGATGAGGGGGAGATCACCTACGAGCAGTACTTC.

This chain joins TRBV28 and TRBJ1-5, with D perhaps matching TRBD1 (6 bases). Trimming shortened V by 5 bases and J by 2 bases, and 19 bases separated the two germline ends. Germline V CDR1 and CDR2: MDHEN, SYDVKM. This CDR3 spans 17 amino acids. CDR3 protein: CASSPYLLGGGNQPQHF. DNA of the CDR3: TGTGCCAGCAGTCCATACCTCTTAGGGGGTGGCAATCAGCCCCAGCATTTT.

In its sample, this clonotype was seen many times. The chain employs TRBV7-6 and TRBJ1-1, with D unresolved. V was cut by 4 bases and J by 1 base, with 13 bases left in between. This CDR3 contains 15 residues. The V gene's germline CDR1 is SGHVS and CDR2 FNYEAQ. CDR3 nucleotide sequence: TGTGCCAGCAGCTCATCGTCCCTTACGAACACTGAAGCTTTCTTT. As protein: CASSSSSLTNTEAFF. The full variable domain, with the rest looked up from reference TRBV7-6 and TRBJ1-1, is GAGVSQSPRYKVTKRGQDVALRCDPISGHVSLYWYRQALGQGPEFLTYFNYEAQQDKSGLPNDRFSAERPEGSISTLTIQRTEQRDSAMYRCASSSSSLTNTEAFFGQGTRLTVV.

This clonotype was picked up many times. This chain connects TRBV18 to TRBJ1-1, with D perhaps TRBD1 (5 bases). V was pared by 7 bases and J by 7 bases, with 25 bases between. CDR1 KGHSH and CDR2 LQKENI come from the germline V gene. The CDR3 spans 16 residues. CDR3 in DNA: TGTGCCAGCTTCGGGGGGATCCCAACCTTCTACTATGAAGCTTTCTTT. Its translation: CASFGGIPTFYYEAFF.

This clonotype was found many times. The chain couples TRBV19 to TRBJ2-1, with 9 nucleotides matching TRBD2. CDR3 size: 13 residues. From germline, CDR1 is LNHDA and CDR2 SQIVND (reference sequence). V was pared by 5 bases and J by 8 bases, with 4 bases of the junction left unmatched. The CDR3 DNA reads as TGTGCCAGTAGTTTAGCGGGAGCCCATGAGCAGTTCTTC. Translated: CASSLAGAHEQFF.

This clonotype was seen more than once but under ten times. The chain couples TRBV6-5 to TRBJ2-7, with D uncertain. Germline CDR1 reads MNHEY; CDR2 reads SVGAGI. This CDR3 spans 13 amino acids. V was cut by 2 bases and J by 3 bases, with 8 bases left in between. The CDR3 coding sequence is TGTGCCAGCAGTTACGCGATGGACTACGAGCAGTACTTC. Its translation is CASSYAMDYEQYF.

The sample holds many counts of this clonotype. The chain joins TRBV7-2 to TRBJ2-7; D is ambiguous. The CDR3 is 11 residues long. V was pared by 1 base and J by 7 bases, with 5 bases between. CDR1 SGHTA and CDR2 FQGNSA come from the germline V gene. The CDR3 sequence is CASSLVGEQYF. The CDR3 DNA reads TGTGCCAGCAGCTTAGTGGGGGAGCAGTACTTC.